This T cell receptor (beta chain) emerged from a study of cytomegalovirus exposure and HLA in healthy donors. Points from the study as a whole: Later analysis revealed greater clonal expansion in HLA-associated TCR beta chains than in equally common others. Beyond CMV serostatus, there was no information to go on about immune exposure.

Donors sampled were nominally healthy, though unrecorded immune exposures were likely. A multiplex PCR was run with 60 Vbeta primers and 13 Jbeta primers. Measured with immunoSEQ multiplex PCR; TCRdb has only the in-frame clones, and not every one. The repertoire includes roughly 100,000 clones, 78% of them detected once, and roughly 5.7% sits in the top ten. Trimming shortened V by 4 bases and J by 3 bases, and 13 bases separated the two germline ends. Per the germline V gene, CDR1 is LNHDA and CDR2 is SQIVND (reference sequence). The CDR3 is made up of 14 amino acids. As to this clone: Its antigen remains unidentified.

The TCR originated in a male donor in good health and CMV-seronegative. Specimen: PBMCs. This rearrangement joins TRBV19 to TRBJ2-7, with D possibly being TRBD2 (6 bases). The CDR3 loop reads CASSNPGLHYEQYF. The CDR3 nucleotides read TGTGCCAGTAGTAACCCGGGACTTCACTACGAGCAGTACTTC. Complete variable domain (other parts from reference TRBV19 and TRBJ2-7): DGGITQSPKYLFRKEGQNVTLSCEQNLNHDAMYWYRQDPGQGLRLIYYSQIVNDFQKGDIAEGYSVSREKKESFPLTVTSAQKNPTAFYLCASSNPGLHYEQYFGPGTRLTVT.